Below are 32 T cell receptor beta chains sequenced from a single sample in a study of CD8 T cells in Susac syndrome. RNA in amounts of roughly 0.5 to 1 ug was reverse transcribed with random hexamers. MiXCR, run by TCRdb on the immunoSEQ multiplex PCR reads, gives a single entry per CDR3 protein. The sample gives almost 450,000 distinct CDR3 sequences, more than 80% of which show up once; roughly 0.11% is in the top ten. Material for sequencing was CD8+ T cells from PBMCs. The origin of the receptors is a human donor with multiple sclerosis.

The chain is built from TRBV10-2 and TRBJ1-4; a weak D match, TRBD1 (5 bases). The V end lost 8 bases, the J end lost 0 bases, and 16 bases lay between the germline ends. CDR3 length equals 16 residues. The V gene's germline CDR1 is WSHSY and CDR2 SAAADI. The CDR3 DNA is TGCGCCAGCGGGGACTACGGGGGGGCAACTAATGAAAAACTGTTTTTT. It translates to CASGDYGGATNEKLFF.

The gene calls are TRBV4-1 and TRBJ2-5, with 7 bases fitting TRBD2. CDR1 is MGHRA, CDR2 YSYEKL, per germline. The V segment lost 1 base and the J segment 7 bases; nucleotides outside the gene matches: 9. CDR3 length: 15 amino acids. Here the CDR3 reads CASSQASSPGGTQYF. Here the CDR3 DNA reads TGCGCCAGCAGCCAAGCTAGCTCACCGGGGGGGACCCAGTACTTC.

This chain connects TRBV9 to TRBJ2-3; D tentatively reads TRBD1 or TRBD2 (5 bases each). V was clipped by 3 bases and J by 2 bases, with 16 bases between them. This CDR3 has 16 amino acids. CDR1 SGDLS and CDR2 YYNGEE come from the germline V gene. The CDR3 DNA follows: TGTGCCAGCAGCGGCGATGGGGGTGGGAACACAGATACGCAGTATTTT. The encoded protein is CASSGDGGGNTDTQYF.

The J gene is TRBJ2-2, the V gene TRBV12-3 or TRBV12-4; the D is unclear. The germline V and J ends were trimmed by 4 bases and 6 bases, with 9 bases remaining between them. The CDR3 has 13 residues. In nucleotides, the CDR3 is TGTGCCAGCAGTTACGATCATTCCGGGGAGCTGTTTTTT. As protein: CASSYDHSGELFF.

The gene calls are TRBV27 and TRBJ1-2; TRBD1 agrees at 9 bases. Germline V gives CDR1 MNHEY, CDR2 SMNVEV (reference sequence). The CDR3 totals 17 residues. The V segment lost 1 base and the J segment 0 bases; nucleotides outside the gene matches: 6. CDR3 region: CASSLYFRQGANYGYTF. DNA for the CDR3: TGTGCCAGCAGTTTATACTTCAGACAGGGGGCTAACTATGGCTACACCTTC.

V usage is TRBV6-5 and J usage is TRBJ2-1, with TRBD1 as a possible D gene (7 bases). Germline assignment: CDR1 MNHEY and CDR2 SVGAGI. V gave up 5 bases and J gave up 8 bases, with 16 bases separating them. This CDR3 region has 14 residues. The CDR3 spells CASSPRDREDEQFF. The DNA for the CDR3 is TGTGCCAGCAGTCCTAGAGACAGGGAGGATGAGCAGTTCTTC.

The rearrangement joins TRBV3-1 to TRBJ2-1, with D maybe TRBD2 (5 bases). V lost 1 base and J 0 bases, leaving 16 bases between the germline ends. The CDR3 sequence is 18 residues long. Looked up from germline, CDR1 is LGHDT and CDR2 is YNNKEL (reference sequence). As DNA, the CDR3 is TGTGCCAGCAGCCAAGTATCGGATCCAGCGGCCTCCTACAATGAGCAGTTCTTC. Its protein is CASSQVSDPAASYNEQFF.

J is TRBJ2-3 and V is TRBV3-1; 7 bases line up with TRBD2. In germline, CDR1 is LGHDT, CDR2 YNNKEL (reference sequence). The V gene end was trimmed by 1 base and the J gene end by 2 bases; junction bases not matched to a gene: 3. The CDR3 loop spans 15 amino acids. For the CDR3, the DNA is TGTGCCAGCAGCCAAGTGGCGGGAGCCACAGATACGCAGTATTTT. Translating it yields CASSQVAGATDTQYF.

This chain links TRBV28 with TRBJ2-1; D is unresolved. CDR1 is MDHEN and CDR2 is SYDVKM in the germline V gene. CDR3 size: 12 residues. The ends were cut back, 2 bases at V and 8 bases at J, with 7 bases in the middle. CDR3 sequence (DNA): TGTGCCAGCAGTTTAGTTTACCATGAGCAGTTCTTC. This codes for CASSLVYHEQFF.

The rearrangement links TRBV12-3 or TRBV12-4 to TRBJ1-2; the match to TRBD1 covers 8 bases. V gave up 6 bases and J gave up 5 bases; unmatched junction bases: 14. The CDR3 covers 16 residues. The CDR3 here is CASSTALPGGRYGYTF. CDR3 sequence (DNA): TGTGCCAGCAGCACAGCCCTTCCAGGGGGCAGATATGGCTACACCTTC.

The chain is built from TRBV6-6 and TRBJ1-4; D is unclear. CDR1 and CDR2 (germline): MNHNY, SVGAGI (reference sequence). The CDR3 contains 15 residues. V was shortened by 4 bases and J by 0 bases, with 9 bases between the two germline ends. DNA for the CDR3: TGTGCCAGCAGTTGTGGGGTTGCAACTAATGAAAAACTGTTTTTT. Translation gives CASSCGVATNEKLFF.

The chain employs TRBV6-1 and TRBJ2-1; D is unresolved. The CDR3 extends over 16 amino acids. V was clipped by 2 bases and J by 0 bases, with 11 bases between them. Per the germline V gene, CDR1 is MNHNS and CDR2 is SASEGT. CDR3 region: CASSEYPGSSYNEQFF. Written as DNA, the CDR3 is TGTGCCAGCAGTGAATACCCGGGCAGCTCCTACAATGAGCAGTTCTTC.

The chain uses TRBV27 and TRBJ2-2, with unresolved D. The CDR3 is 15 amino acids. Germline loops: CDR1 MNHEY, CDR2 SMNVEV (reference sequence). V dropped 3 bases and J dropped 6 bases, with 14 bases sitting between them. The CDR3 sequence is CASSFAALSSGELFF. CDR3 bases: TGTGCCAGCAGTTTTGCGGCCTTAAGCTCCGGGGAGCTGTTTTTT.

This chain connects TRBV30 to TRBJ2-1; D could derive from TRBD1 or TRBD2 (6 bases each). Trimming removed 2 bases at V and 5 bases at J, with 13 bases between. From germline, CDR1 is GTSNPN and CDR2 SVGIG (reference sequence). The CDR3 covers 14 residues. CDR3 residues: CAWSWGAMNNEQFF. DNA of the CDR3: TGTGCCTGGAGTTGGGGGGCCATGAACAATGAGCAGTTCTTC.

This clonotype has only one observation. V gene TRBV5-1 combines with J gene TRBJ1-4, with TRBD1 identical over 8 bases. The V gene end was trimmed by 1 base and the J gene end by 8 bases; junction bases not matched to a gene: 7. CDR1 is SGHRS and CDR2 is YFSETQ in the germline V gene. The CDR3 loop spans 15 amino acids. The CDR3 sequence is CASSLRNQGAEKLFF. The CDR3 DNA is TGCGCCAGCAGCTTGCGGAACCAGGGGGCCGAAAAACTGTTTTTT.

The rearrangement joins TRBV27 to TRBJ2-7; D gene uncertain. Trimming pared 5 bases from V and 4 bases from J, leaving 21 bases between. The CDR3 is made up of 16 amino acids. Germline CDR1 reads MNHEY; CDR2 reads SMNVEV (reference sequence). The CDR3 reads CASSPSRGLGWYEQYF. In DNA form, the CDR3 reads TGTGCCAGCAGTCCCTCGAGAGGCCTCGGTTGGTACGAGCAGTACTTC.

CDR3 coding DNA: TGCGCCAGCAGCCCTGGACTAGAACTACGCGAGCAGTACTTC. As protein: CASSPGLELREQYF. This chain uses TRBV4-1 with TRBJ2-7; 7 bases match TRBD2. The ends lost 4 bases at V and 6 bases at J; junction bases unmatched: 9. The CDR3 consists of 14 residues. Per germline, CDR1 MGHRA and CDR2 YSYEKL.

The rearrangement uses TRBV6-1 and TRBJ2-1; D ambiguous. The V end was cut by 6 bases, the J end by 0 bases, with 9 bases between. This CDR3 has 14 amino acids. Germline V gene sequence: CDR1 MNHNS, CDR2 SASEGT. Written as DNA, the CDR3 is TGTGCCAGCAGGGACGCGAGCTCCTACAATGAGCAGTTCTTC. This codes for CASRDASSYNEQFF.

The chain links TRBV30 to TRBJ1-1, with D unresolved. The CDR3 length is 13 residues. Germline V lookup: CDR1 GTSNPN, CDR2 SVGIG (reference sequence). Trimming stripped 7 bases from V and 1 base from J, with 13 bases between. The CDR3 nucleotides read TGTGCCTCCCGAGGACTGAGGAACACTGAAGCTTTCTTT. Protein sequence: CASRGLRNTEAFF. Full variable domain (rest looked up from reference TRBV30 and TRBJ1-1): SQTIHQWPATLVQPVGSPLSLECTVEGTSNPNLYWYRQAAGRGLQLLFYSVGIGQISSEVPQNLSASRPQDRQFILSSKKLLLSDSGFYLCASRGLRNTEAFFGQGTRLTVV.

This chain joins TRBV27 and TRBJ1-1; D remains unclear. V gave up 3 bases and J gave up 3 bases, with 17 bases separating them. Germline assignment: CDR1 MNHEY and CDR2 SMNVEV (reference sequence). The CDR3 runs to 16 residues. CDR3 amino acids: CASSFTGGSVDTEAFF. CDR3 coding DNA: TGTGCCAGCAGTTTTACGGGAGGGAGTGTAGACACTGAAGCTTTCTTT.

The genes are TRBV6-6 and TRBJ2-5; D remains unclear. V was pared by 5 bases and J by 5 bases, with 6 bases between. Germline V lookup: CDR1 MNHNY, CDR2 SVGAGI (reference sequence). This CDR3 contains 11 residues. The CDR3 DNA follows: TGTGCCAGCAGTGGAAGGGAGACCCAGTACTTC. Translated, it gives CASSGRETQYF.

CDR3 coding DNA: TGTGCCAGCAGCCCCTCCGGGGGGGACTACACCGGGGAGCTGTTTTTT. This translates into CASSPSGGDYTGELFF. The gene calls are TRBV27 and TRBJ2-2; 8 bases line up with TRBD2. The CDR3 is made up of 16 amino acids. V lost 6 bases and J lost 3; bases outside the gene matches: 9. Germline V gene sequence: CDR1 MNHEY, CDR2 SMNVEV (reference sequence).

This rearrangement joins TRBV27 to TRBJ2-1, with D uncertain. The V end lost 2 bases, the J end lost 8 bases, and 13 bases lay between the germline ends. The CDR3 has 14 residues. Germline V CDR1 and CDR2: MNHEY, SMNVEV (reference sequence). CDR3 residues: CASSLRLGLDEQFF. DNA for the CDR3: TGTGCCAGCAGTTTACGGCTGGGTTTGGATGAGCAGTTCTTC.

The chain couples TRBV7-6 to TRBJ2-7; 9 nucleotides match TRBD2. Per germline, CDR1 SGHVS and CDR2 FNYEAQ. The CDR3 runs to 14 residues. The J segment lost 7 bases and the V segment lost 1 base, leaving 5 bases of the junction unmatched. This CDR3 reads CASSLVAGGNEQYF. DNA for the CDR3: TGTGCCAGCAGCTTAGTTGCGGGAGGGAATGAGCAGTACTTC.

This clonotype was found once. The V call is TRBV6-6, the J call TRBJ1-5; no firm D call. CDR1 is MNHNY, CDR2 SVGAGI, per germline (reference sequence). The CDR3 runs 16 residues. Trimming shortened V by 7 bases and J by 0 bases, and 16 bases separated the two germline ends. CDR3 protein: CASTPEAEYSNQPQHF. The CDR3 DNA follows: TGTGCCAGCACCCCTGAGGCGGAATATAGCAATCAGCCCCAGCATTTT.

The gene calls are TRBV3-1 and TRBJ1-1; D is unresolved. Germline CDR1 is LGHDT and CDR2 is YNNKEL (reference sequence). The CDR3 totals 15 residues. Trimming removed 0 bases from V and 0 bases from J, with 8 bases in between. The CDR3, as DNA: TGTGCCAGCAGCCAAGACAAGAGGGTGAACACTGAAGCTTTCTTT. This sequence encodes CASSQDKRVNTEAFF.

The genes are TRBV6-6 and TRBJ1-2; D might be TRBD1 (6 bases). Germline CDR1 is MNHNY and CDR2 is SVGAGI (reference sequence). CDR3 size: 12 residues. Trimming shortened V by 8 bases and J by 6 bases, and 13 bases separated the two germline ends. The CDR3 here is CASLQGGNGYTF. CDR3 DNA: TGTGCCAGCTTACAGGGTGGCAATGGCTACACCTTC.

V usage is TRBV25-1 and J usage is TRBJ1-1; D uncertain. Between the trimmed V and J ends, which lost 1 base and 1 base, there was a span of 4 bases. Germline V gene sequence: CDR1 MGHDK, CDR2 SYGVNS. This CDR3 has 13 residues. CDR3 bases: TGTGCCAGCAGTGAATGGGGGAACACTGAAGCTTTCTTT. It is translated as CASSEWGNTEAFF.

This clonotype was picked up one time. This chain connects TRBV28 to TRBJ1-5; TRBD1 matches 11 bases. The V gene end was trimmed by 1 base and the J gene end by 7 bases; junction bases not matched to a gene: 3. From germline, CDR1 is MDHEN and CDR2 SYDVKM. The CDR3 sequence is 15 residues long. The CDR3 coding sequence is TGTGCCAGCAGTTTATTCCGGGACAGGGGGCAGCCCCAGCATTTT. Translated: CASSLFRDRGQPQHF.

The J gene is TRBJ2-6, the V gene TRBV7-8; TRBD1 aligns across 7 bases. Per germline, CDR1 SGHVS and CDR2 FQNEAQ. Unmatched junction bases numbered 8, after V lost 0 bases and J lost 0 bases. The CDR3 totals 19 residues. The CDR3: CASSLAGDRATSGANVLTF. CDR3 bases: TGTGCCAGCAGCTTAGCCGGCGACAGGGCAACCTCTGGGGCCAACGTCCTGACTTTC.

The rearrangement joins TRBV20-1 to TRBJ2-1; TRBD2 matches 8 bases. V lost 4 bases and J lost 4; bases outside the gene matches: 12. CDR3 length equals 16 residues. Looked up from germline, CDR1 is DFQATT and CDR2 is SNEGSKA (reference sequence). In DNA form, the CDR3 reads TGCAGTGCTACCAAGGTTCCAGCGGGAGTATACAATGAGCAGTTCTTC. Its protein product is CSATKVPAGVYNEQFF.

This rearrangement joins TRBV12-3 or TRBV12-4 to TRBJ2-1, with 7 positions matching TRBD2. The CDR3 has 15 amino acids. J gave up 10 bases and V 1 base, and 10 bases lay outside the gene matches. The CDR3 DNA is TGTGCCAGCAGTTTAGGCGGAGGGTCTAGCGGAGAGCAGTTCTTC. This sequence encodes CASSLGGGSSGEQFF.